This T cell receptor beta chain was found in a study of T cell repertoires in cytomegalovirus infection. V lost 5 bases and J lost 4, with 11 bases in between. The CDR3 covers 13 residues. Via MiXCR, TCRdb re-called the reads, giving one row per CDR3 protein. The data contain about 83,000 distinct CDR3 sequences, 40% to 50% of them singletons. A note on this clonotype: Its antigen remains unknown.

The rearrangement uses TRBV12-3 or TRBV12-4 and TRBJ1-2, with D hard to call. This TCR derives from a human donor in good health (CMV status not recorded). Some clones in this sample may be carry-over from other donors' samples. The material was CD8+ T cells from cultured PBMCs, obtained from culture after CMV antigen stimulation. The CDR3 spells CASSDQELYGYTF. DNA for the CDR3: TGTGCCAGCAGTGATCAGGAACTCTATGGCTACACCTTC.